Below, 26 T cell receptor beta chains from the same sample are listed, as sequenced in a study of blood T cell repertoires in COVID-19. Produced via immunoSEQ multiplex PCR; TCRdb's table is partial and in-frame only. The repertoire has about 170,000 clones, around 82% of them found once; the top ten carry around 7%. Material: peripheral blood. The receptors come from a woman in her thirties or forties with COVID-19, enrolled during active disease.

This clone was observed once. The chain joins TRBV2 to TRBJ2-5, with 7 bases that match TRBD1. Germline V gene lookup returns CDR1 SNHLY and CDR2 FYNNEI. V lost 4 bases and J lost 2; bases outside the gene matches: 4. This CDR3 is built from 14 residues. CDR3 sequence (DNA): TGTGCCAGCAGTGTTACAGGGGCTCAAGAGACCCAGTACTTC. Translation gives CASSVTGAQETQYF.

This chain connects TRBV5-5 to TRBJ2-7; 8 bases agree with TRBD2. CDR1 SGHKS and CDR2 YYEKEE come from the germline V gene (reference sequence). The J segment lost 2 bases and the V segment lost 4 bases, leaving 5 bases of the junction unmatched. The CDR3 contains 14 residues. The CDR3 region has the DNA TGTGCCAGCAGCAGTACTAGCGGTCCCTACGAGCAGTACTTC. It specifies CASSSTSGPYEQYF. Looking up the rest from reference TRBV5-5 and TRBJ2-7 gives the full variable domain: DAGVTQSPTHLIKTRGQQVTLRCSPISGHKSVSWYQQVLGQGPQFIFQYYEKEERGRGNFPDRFSARQFPNYSSELNVNALLLGDSALYLCASSSTSGPYEQYFGPGTRLTVT.

This chain links TRBV19 with TRBJ1-6, with 7 bases that match TRBD1. The CDR3 is 12 amino acids. Germline V gives CDR1 LNHDA, CDR2 SQIVND (reference sequence). V shed 6 bases and J 14 bases; nucleotides not matched to a gene: 7. For the CDR3, the DNA is TGTGCCAGTAGGGAGGGGGCAGGATCCCTCCACTTT. Residues: CASREGAGSLHF.

This clone was counted many times. At one end the junction does not follow the germline gene, possibly because of a read error. CDR3 in amino acids: CASSLGQARSEKLFF. As DNA, the CDR3 is TGTGCCAGCAGTTTAGGACAGGCTCGGAGTGAAAAACTGTTTTTT. V is TRBV7-9 and J is TRBJ1-4, with 7 bases fitting TRBD1. This CDR3 has 15 residues. CDR1 SEHNR and CDR2 FQNEAQ come from the germline V gene (reference sequence).

This clone was counted once. This sequence joins TRBV4-1 and TRBJ1-3; perhaps TRBD1 as D (6 bases). The CDR3 consists of 15 residues. Trimming cost V 4 bases and J 1 base, with 11 bases left between them. Germline loops: CDR1 MGHRA, CDR2 YSYEKL. The CDR3 protein is CASSLAGQSGNTIYF. For the CDR3, the DNA is TGCGCCAGCAGCCTAGCCGGACAGTCTGGAAACACCATATATTTT.

The chain uses TRBV2 and TRBJ2-3; D call uncertain. The CDR3 runs to 11 residues. Trimming cost V 4 bases and J 6 bases, with 5 bases left between them. CDR1 SNHLY and CDR2 FYNNEI come from the germline V gene. CDR3 sequence (DNA): TGTGCCAGCAGTGTGGGCGATACGCAGTATTTT. Protein sequence: CASSVGDTQYF.

The genes are TRBV11-2 and TRBJ2-7; D call uncertain. The CDR3 is made up of 11 amino acids. Germline V gene data show CDR1 as SGHAT and CDR2 as FQNNGV. V gave up 1 base and J gave up 6 bases, with 4 bases separating them. CDR3 sequence (DNA): TGTGCCAGCAGCTTAGTCAGCGAGCAGTACTTC. Its translation is CASSLVSEQYF.

The chain couples TRBV10-2 to TRBJ2-7; 8 bases are a match to TRBD2. Germline V CDR1 and CDR2: WSHSY, SAAADI. J was trimmed by 3 bases and V by 2 bases; bases with no gene match: 12. The CDR3 is made up of 17 amino acids. The CDR3, as DNA: TGCGCCAGCAGTGAGCGGGGGGGCGGGCCCTGGTGCTACGAGCAGTACGTC. Translation: CASSERGGGPWCYEQYV.

This CDR3 reads CASSLKTRTSGRADTQYF. The CDR3 nucleotides read TGTGCCAGCAGCTTGAAGACACGGACTAGCGGGAGGGCGGATACGCAGTATTTT. This chain connects TRBV27 to TRBJ2-3; 15 bases agree with TRBD2. The CDR3 runs to 18 residues. Germline V gene lookup returns CDR1 MNHEY and CDR2 SMNVEV (reference sequence). V dropped 6 bases and J dropped 6; count of bases not matched to a gene: 13.

The rearrangement uses TRBV9 and TRBJ2-1; D is perhaps TRBD2 (6 bases). Per the germline V gene, CDR1 is SGDLS and CDR2 is YYNGEE. V lost 5 bases to trimming and J lost 5 bases, with 8 bases between them. The CDR3 is 12 residues long. The CDR3 spells CASSAGNNEQFF. CDR3 DNA sequence: TGTGCCAGCAGTGCGGGAAACAATGAGCAGTTCTTC.

The rearrangement uses TRBV3-1 (or the pseudogene TRBV3-2) and TRBJ1-5; no reliable D call. Trimming pared 0 bases from V and 7 bases from J, leaving 13 bases between. The V gene's germline CDR1 is LGHDT and CDR2 YNNKEL (reference sequence). CDR3 length: 15 amino acids. The CDR3 bases are TGTGCCAGCAGCCAAGATTGGGGAGGGCGGCAGCCCCAGCATTTT. It is translated as CASSQDWGGRQPQHF.

The chain has TRBV21-1 and TRBJ1-6. TRBV21-1 is designated a pseudogene. This CDR3 is 16 amino acids long. The CDR3 bases are TGTGCCAGCAGCTCTCCTAGGGATTCGGGGGATTCACCCCTCCACTTT. This codes for CASSSPRDSGDSPLHF.

The chain has TRBV19 and TRBJ1-4; TRBD1 matches at 8 bases. The CDR3 loop spans 14 amino acids. V was clipped by 6 bases and J by 3 bases; unmatched bases: 3. From germline, CDR1 is LNHDA and CDR2 SQIVND (reference sequence). CDR3 amino acids: CASRDRAANEKLFF. CDR3 sequence (DNA): TGTGCCAGTAGGGACAGGGCTGCTAATGAAAAACTGTTTTTT. The whole variable domain, remainder taken from reference TRBV19 and TRBJ1-4, is DGGITQSPKYLFRKEGQNVTLSCEQNLNHDAMYWYRQDPGQGLRLIYYSQIVNDFQKGDIAEGYSVSREKKESFPLTVTSAQKNPTAFYLCASRDRAANEKLFFGSGTQLSVL.

The J gene is TRBJ2-3, the V gene TRBV20-1; 7 bases agree with TRBD1. Trimming at V came to 3 bases and at J to 5 bases, leaving 8 bases not matched to a gene. This CDR3 spans 14 amino acids. Germline V lookup: CDR1 DFQATT, CDR2 SNEGSKA (reference sequence). CDR3 loop: CSASRGQSLDTQYF. The CDR3 region has the DNA TGCAGTGCTAGTAGGGGACAGAGTTTAGATACGCAGTATTTT.

The chain carries TRBV9 and TRBJ2-7; D is undetermined. This CDR3 region has 14 residues. Trimming took off 0 bases at V and 0 bases at J, with 7 bases between the two ends. From germline, CDR1 is SGDLS and CDR2 YYNGEE. As DNA, the CDR3 is TGTGCCAGCAGCGTAGATCCTAGCTCCTACGAGCAGTACTTC. Translation: CASSVDPSSYEQYF.

The CDR3 reads CASSPFSYNEQFF. Here the CDR3 DNA reads TGTGCCAGCAGTCCCTTCTCCTACAATGAGCAGTTCTTC. The rearrangement uses TRBV7-2 and TRBJ2-1; no clear D. The CDR3 totals 13 residues. Germline assignment: CDR1 SGHTA and CDR2 FQGNSA. The V end was cut by 6 bases, the J end by 0 bases, with 6 bases between. Looking up the rest from reference TRBV7-2 and TRBJ2-1 gives the full variable domain: GAGVSQSPSNKVTEKGKDVELRCDPISGHTALYWYRQSLGQGLEFLIYFQGNSAPDKSGLPSDRFSAERTGGSVSTLTIQRTQQEDSAVYLCASSPFSYNEQFFGPGTRLTVL.

The rearrangement links TRBV28 to TRBJ1-5, with no clear D. This CDR3 has 17 amino acids. Trimming removed 4 bases from V and 4 bases from J, with 20 bases in between. Germline-derived CDR1 and CDR2 are MDHEN and SYDVKM. CDR3 sequence: CASSSPASGLRNQPQHF. DNA of the CDR3: TGTGCCAGCAGTTCACCGGCCAGCGGTTTGAGAAATCAGCCCCAGCATTTT.

The V and J genes are TRBV7-9 and TRBJ1-1; a possible D gene is TRBD1 (6 bases). V gave up 5 bases and J gave up 4 bases, with 17 bases separating them. Germline assignment: CDR1 SEHNR and CDR2 FQNEAQ (reference sequence). CDR3 length: 15 residues. CDR3 DNA: TGTGCCAGCAGCCGCGCGGGGGGGGCTAGCACTGAAGCTTTCTTT. It is translated as CASSRAGGASTEAFF.

Written as DNA, the CDR3 is TGTGCCACCAGCAGAGGAGGGGGCATGGGGACCCAGTACTTC. It codes for CATSRGGGMGTQYF. This sequence joins TRBV15 and TRBJ2-5, with TRBD1 matching over 7 bases. The CDR3 has 14 amino acids. V trimming: 1 base; J trimming: 7 bases; junction bases outside the gene matches: 6. Germline CDR1 is LNHNV and CDR2 is YYDKDF (reference sequence).

This rearrangement joins TRBV28 to TRBJ2-7; 7 bases match TRBD1. Germline-derived CDR1 and CDR2 are MDHEN and SYDVKM. V was pared by 5 bases and J by 6 bases, with 4 bases of the junction left unmatched. The CDR3 covers 12 residues. The CDR3 protein is CASSLTGVEQYF. For the CDR3, the DNA is TGTGCCAGCAGTCTTACAGGGGTCGAGCAGTACTTC.

This clone was seen a few times. The chain has TRBV6-1 and TRBJ1-1; D is possibly TRBD1 (6 bases). From germline, CDR1 is MNHNS and CDR2 SASEGT. V dropped 4 bases and J dropped 13 bases, with 28 bases sitting between them. The CDR3 runs 16 residues. In nucleotides, the CDR3 is TGTGCCAGCAGTGCACTCATACAACGAGACAGGTTTCTTGATTTCTTT. This translates into CASSALIQRDRFLDFF.

This clone was counted once. The rearrangement uses TRBV7-3 and TRBJ2-1; tentatively, D is TRBD1 (6 bases). The CDR3 has 14 residues. Per the germline V gene, CDR1 is SGHTA and CDR2 is FQGTGA. The V and J ends lost 4 bases and 7 bases respectively, with 14 bases between them. CDR3 sequence (DNA): TGTGCCAGCAGCTCCCAGGTGGGGGCTAATGAGCAGTTCTTC. This sequence encodes CASSSQVGANEQFF.

This chain connects TRBV7-8 to TRBJ1-6; D unclear. The V gene's germline CDR1 is SGHVS and CDR2 FQNEAQ. V lost 0 bases and J 10 bases, leaving 7 bases between the germline ends. The CDR3 is 13 amino acids. CDR3 sequence (DNA): TGTGCCAGCAGCTTAGCGGCGGGGTCACCCCTCCACTTT. Its translation: CASSLAAGSPLHF.

This clone showed up just once. The chain combines TRBV6-1 with TRBJ2-1, with D possibly matching TRBD2 (6 bases). The CDR3 totals 16 residues. Trimming left V 1 base short and J 0 bases short, with 10 bases between. CDR1 MNHNS and CDR2 SASEGT come from the germline V gene. As DNA, the CDR3 is TGTGCCAGCAGTGAAGTCGAGCGGGTCTCCTACAATGAGCAGTTCTTC. Translating gives CASSEVERVSYNEQFF.

The chain has TRBV7-2 and TRBJ2-7; tentatively, D is TRBD1 (6 bases). Germline loops: CDR1 SGHTA, CDR2 FQGNSA. The CDR3 loop spans 14 amino acids. The V end lost 3 bases, the J end lost 0 bases, and 9 bases lay between the germline ends. The CDR3 nucleotides read TGTGCCAGCAGCTTGTACAGGGACTCCTACGAGCAGTACTTC. Translating it yields CASSLYRDSYEQYF.

The chain links TRBV10-1 to TRBJ1-5; no definite D call. Deletions cut 4 bases from V and 4 bases from J, with 8 bases between. Germline loops: CDR1 WNHNN, CDR2 SYGVQD (reference sequence). The CDR3 spans 13 residues. The CDR3 reads CASSVAANQPQHF. The CDR3 DNA reads TGCGCCAGCAGTGTAGCGGCGAATCAGCCCCAGCATTTT.